This is a list of T cell receptor beta chains from one sample in a study of cytomegalovirus exposure and HLA in healthy donors. Data came from immunoSEQ multiplex PCR; TCRdb stores just in-frame clones and leaves some out. The sample comprises 210,000 or so clones, under 85% of which are singletons, and approximately 10% rests with the top ten. The sequenced sample consisted of PBMCs. Receptors originate from a woman between 50 and 59 years old in good health and CMV-seropositive. Each CDR3 is given with its conserved first and last residue. Fields, in order: D gene, V gene, J gene, clone size, CDR3 protein, CDR3 DNA. D genes are given only for firm matches. The size field is filled for only some rows; it gives once, few, many or a size class.

d_gene: -; v_gene: TRBV27; j_gene: TRBJ1-2; abundance: -; CDR3aa: CASSLSPNKGVDYGYTF; CDR3nt: TGTGCCAGCAGTTTATCCCCGAACAAGGGGGTTGACTATGGCTACACCTTC
d_gene: TRBD2; v_gene: TRBV7-6; j_gene: TRBJ2-3; abundance: -; CDR3aa: CASSLRARGVIDTQYF; CDR3nt: TGTGCCAGCAGCCTCCGGGCCCGGGGGGTGATTGATACGCAGTATTTT
d_gene: -; v_gene: TRBV13; j_gene: TRBJ1-3; abundance: once; CDR3aa: CASSFQGLKGSGNTIYF; CDR3nt: TGTGCCAGCAGCTTCCAGGGGTTGAAGGGCTCTGGAAACACCATATATTTT
d_gene: TRBD1; v_gene: TRBV4-1; j_gene: TRBJ2-6; abundance: few; CDR3aa: CASSQGLLGTGSGANVLTF; CDR3nt: TGCGCCAGCAGCCAAGGTCTACTAGGGACAGGGTCTGGGGCCAACGTCCTGACTTTC
d_gene: TRBD1; v_gene: TRBV2; j_gene: TRBJ2-7; abundance: -; CDR3aa: CASTRTGGYEQYF; CDR3nt: TGTGCCAGCACCAGGACAGGGGGTTACGAGCAGTACTTC
d_gene: TRBD2; v_gene: TRBV4-2; j_gene: TRBJ2-3; abundance: -; CDR3aa: CASSPRAAGSTDTQYF; CDR3nt: TGTGCCAGCAGTCCCCGGGCAGCGGGGAGCACAGATACGCAGTATTTT
d_gene: -; v_gene: TRBV7-2; j_gene: TRBJ2-7; abundance: -; CDR3aa: CASSVNAGLAYEQYF; CDR3nt: TGTGCCAGCAGCGTCAATGCGGGGCTTGCCTACGAGCAGTACTTC
d_gene: TRBD2; v_gene: TRBV27; j_gene: TRBJ2-7; abundance: few; CDR3aa: CASSLVGEGQQYF; CDR3nt: TGTGCCAGCAGTTTAGTGGGGGAGGGGCAGCAGTACTTC
d_gene: TRBD1; v_gene: TRBV9; j_gene: TRBJ1-6; abundance: -; CDR3aa: CASSWGQASSYNSPLHF; CDR3nt: TGTGCCAGCAGCTGGGGACAGGCGAGCTCCTATAATTCACCCCTCCACTTT
d_gene: -; v_gene: TRBV6-6; j_gene: TRBJ1-5; abundance: -; CDR3aa: CASRDYRASNQPQHF; CDR3nt: TGTGCCAGCAGAGATTACAGGGCTAGCAATCAGCCCCAGCATTTT
d_gene: TRBD1; v_gene: TRBV5-4; j_gene: TRBJ1-2; abundance: -; CDR3aa: CASSPQKTGAGYGYTF; CDR3nt: TGTGCCAGCAGCCCGCAGAAGACAGGGGCAGGGTATGGCTACACCTTC
d_gene: -; v_gene: TRBV7-6; j_gene: TRBJ1-2; abundance: -; CDR3aa: CAPRQGPNYGYTF; CDR3nt: TGTGCCCCCCGCCAGGGCCCTAACTATGGCTACACCTTC
d_gene: -; v_gene: TRBV11-2; j_gene: TRBJ1-6; abundance: -; CDR3aa: CASSLNRGENSPLHF; CDR3nt: TGTGCCAGCAGCTTAAATCGCGGCGAGAATTCACCCCTCCACTTT
d_gene: -; v_gene: TRBV11-2; j_gene: TRBJ1-1; abundance: -; CDR3aa: CASSANINRNTEAFF; CDR3nt: TGTGCCAGCAGCGCGAATATCAACAGGAACACTGAAGCTTTCTTT
d_gene: -; v_gene: TRBV11-2; j_gene: TRBJ1-2; abundance: -; CDR3aa: CASTVDRINYGYTF; CDR3nt: TGTGCCAGCACCGTGGACAGAATTAACTATGGCTACACCTTC
d_gene: -; v_gene: TRBV30; j_gene: TRBJ1-1; abundance: -; CDR3aa: CAWSYGNEAFF; CDR3nt: TGTGCCTGGAGTTACGGGAATGAAGCTTTCTTT
d_gene: -; v_gene: TRBV6-5; j_gene: TRBJ1-2; abundance: -; CDR3aa: CASSYGGRDGYTF; CDR3nt: TGTGCCAGCAGTTACGGTGGCAGGGATGGCTACACCTTC
d_gene: -; v_gene: TRBV6-5; j_gene: TRBJ2-7; abundance: -; CDR3aa: CASSYTAGNTYEQYF; CDR3nt: TGTGCCAGCAGTTACACTGCAGGAAATACCTACGAGCAGTACTTC
d_gene: -; v_gene: TRBV30; j_gene: TRBJ1-1; abundance: -; CDR3aa: CAWTVVNTEAFF; CDR3nt: TGTGCCTGGACGGTGGTGAACACTGAAGCTTTCTTT
d_gene: -; v_gene: TRBV5-1; j_gene: TRBJ2-1; abundance: -; CDR3aa: CASSYRGGAGVDNEQFF; CDR3nt: TGCGCCAGCAGCTACCGAGGGGGGGCGGGGGTCGACAATGAGCAGTTCTTC
d_gene: TRBD2; v_gene: TRBV2; j_gene: TRBJ2-1; abundance: once; CDR3aa: CASSEGSGDAYNEQFF; CDR3nt: TGTGCCAGCAGTGAAGGTAGCGGGGACGCCTACAATGAGCAGTTCTTC
d_gene: -; v_gene: TRBV6-6; j_gene: TRBJ1-1; abundance: -; CDR3aa: CASSWGGQDTEAFF; CDR3nt: TGTGCCAGCAGTTGGGGGGGGCAGGACACTGAAGCTTTCTTT
d_gene: TRBD1; v_gene: TRBV10-1; j_gene: TRBJ1-6; abundance: -; CDR3aa: CASSGDSNSPLHF; CDR3nt: TGCGCCAGCAGTGGGGACAGTAATTCACCCCTCCACTTT
d_gene: TRBD2; v_gene: TRBV6-1; j_gene: TRBJ2-7; abundance: -; CDR3aa: CASSRGTSGGYEQYF; CDR3nt: TGTGCCAGCAGTAGAGGGACTAGCGGGGGGTACGAGCAGTACTTC
d_gene: -; v_gene: TRBV6-4; j_gene: TRBJ1-4; abundance: -; CDR3aa: CASARAPNEKLFF; CDR3nt: TGTGCCAGCGCGAGGGCGCCTAATGAAAAACTGTTTTTT
d_gene: -; v_gene: TRBV28; j_gene: TRBJ1-1; abundance: -; CDR3aa: CATFRIESTEAFF; CDR3nt: TGTGCCACCTTCCGCATCGAGAGCACTGAAGCTTTCTTT
d_gene: TRBD2; v_gene: TRBV28; j_gene: TRBJ2-1; abundance: -; CDR3aa: CASSSGLAGGTSYNEQFF; CDR3nt: TGTGCCAGCAGTTCGGGACTAGCGGGGGGAACATCCTACAATGAGCAGTTCTTC
d_gene: -; v_gene: TRBV7-2; j_gene: TRBJ1-1; abundance: -; CDR3aa: CASSLRGSEAFF; CDR3nt: TGTGCCAGCAGCTTACGGGGGTCTGAAGCTTTCTTT
d_gene: TRBD2; v_gene: TRBV7-2; j_gene: TRBJ2-5; abundance: -; CDR3aa: CASSLFPGLAAKETQYF; CDR3nt: TGTGCCAGCAGCTTATTTCCCGGACTAGCGGCAAAAGAGACCCAGTACTTC
d_gene: -; v_gene: TRBV6-5; j_gene: TRBJ1-2; abundance: -; CDR3aa: CASSSGGRRSGYTF; CDR3nt: TGTGCCAGCAGTTCAGGAGGGCGAAGGAGTGGCTACACCTTC
d_gene: -; v_gene: TRBV2; j_gene: TRBJ1-4; abundance: -; CDR3aa: CASRGRSGNEKLFF; CDR3nt: TGTGCCAGCAGGGGGAGGTCGGGTAATGAAAAACTGTTTTTT
d_gene: TRBD1; v_gene: TRBV6-5; j_gene: TRBJ1-1; abundance: -; CDR3aa: CASSRDRGGTEAFF; CDR3nt: TGTGCCAGCAGTAGGGACAGGGGTGGCACTGAAGCTTTCTTT
d_gene: -; v_gene: TRBV29-1; j_gene: TRBJ2-7; abundance: -; CDR3aa: CSATTGSYEQYF; CDR3nt: TGCAGCGCTACGACAGGCTCCTACGAGCAGTACTTC
d_gene: -; v_gene: TRBV25-1; j_gene: TRBJ1-1; abundance: -; CDR3aa: CASRTTPGTEAFF; CDR3nt: TGTGCCAGTAGGACTACCCCCGGGACTGAAGCTTTCTTT
d_gene: TRBD2; v_gene: TRBV7-9; j_gene: TRBJ2-3; abundance: -; CDR3aa: CASSSGLAGARTDTQYF; CDR3nt: TGTGCCAGCAGCTCGGGACTAGCGGGGGCCCGCACAGATACGCAGTATTTT
d_gene: -; v_gene: TRBV29-1; j_gene: TRBJ1-2; abundance: -; CDR3aa: CSVAYSQGYGYTF; CDR3nt: TGCAGCGTTGCTTACAGCCAGGGCTATGGCTACACCTTC
d_gene: -; v_gene: TRBV5-6; j_gene: TRBJ1-1; abundance: -; CDR3aa: CASSLVGLEAFF; CDR3nt: TGTGCCAGCAGCTTGGTGGGGCTAGAAGCTTTCTTT
d_gene: TRBD1; v_gene: TRBV9; j_gene: TRBJ2-7; abundance: -; CDR3aa: CASSPTGGTYEQYF; CDR3nt: TGTGCCAGCAGCCCCACAGGGGGGACCTACGAGCAGTACTTC
d_gene: -; v_gene: TRBV28; j_gene: TRBJ2-3; abundance: -; CDR3aa: CASRKEGLGDTQYF; CDR3nt: TGTGCCAGCCGGAAGGAGGGGCTGGGAGATACGCAGTATTTT
d_gene: TRBD1; v_gene: TRBV5-1; j_gene: TRBJ1-2; abundance: -; CDR3aa: CASSLSTGGHGYTF; CDR3nt: TGCGCCAGCAGCTTGTCAACAGGGGGACATGGCTACACCTTC
d_gene: TRBD1; v_gene: TRBV19; j_gene: TRBJ2-7; abundance: -; CDR3aa: CASSNDRVGGEQYF; CDR3nt: TGTGCCAGTAGCAATGACAGGGTCGGAGGCGAGCAGTACTTC
d_gene: TRBD1; v_gene: TRBV29-1; j_gene: TRBJ1-1; abundance: -; CDR3aa: CSVPTGPRAEAFF; CDR3nt: TGCAGCGTACCGACAGGGCCGAGGGCTGAAGCTTTCTTT
d_gene: -; v_gene: TRBV7-2; j_gene: TRBJ1-4; abundance: -; CDR3aa: CASSFRLDRRNEKLFF; CDR3nt: TGTGCCAGCAGCTTTCGACTGGACAGAAGAAATGAAAAACTGTTTTTT
d_gene: -; v_gene: TRBV6-5; j_gene: TRBJ1-1; abundance: few; CDR3aa: CASSRTANTEAFF; CDR3nt: TGTGCCAGCAGTAGGACAGCGAACACTGAAGCTTTCTTT
d_gene: TRBD1; v_gene: TRBV10-3; j_gene: TRBJ1-2; abundance: -; CDR3aa: CAIRAGQSIYGYTF; CDR3nt: TGTGCCATCAGGGCGGGACAGAGTATCTATGGCTACACCTTC
d_gene: TRBD1; v_gene: TRBV15; j_gene: TRBJ2-3; abundance: -; CDR3aa: CATSRVQGAPGDTQYF; CDR3nt: TGTGCCACCAGCAGAGTTCAGGGGGCGCCAGGTGATACGCAGTATTTT
d_gene: -; v_gene: TRBV6-1; j_gene: TRBJ2-7; abundance: once; CDR3aa: CASSEALGYQAYEQYF; CDR3nt: TGTGCCAGCAGTGAAGCGCTAGGATACCAAGCGTACGAGCAGTACTTC
d_gene: -; v_gene: TRBV6-5; j_gene: TRBJ1-1; abundance: -; CDR3aa: CASNLQGNTEAFF; CDR3nt: TGTGCCAGCAATCTACAGGGAAACACTGAAGCTTTCTTT